What follows is one TCR beta chain and its context. This specimen comes from a study of cytomegalovirus exposure and HLA in healthy donors. Primers for the PCR totalled 60 Vbeta and 13 Jbeta. This table comes from immunoSEQ multiplex PCR, and its TCRdb copy is limited to in-frame clones, with some not included. The sample yields about 110,000 clones, 65% to 75% seen once. Trimming cost V 2 bases and J 10 bases, with 15 bases left between them. CDR3 length equals 14 residues. Per the germline V gene, CDR1 is MNHEY and CDR2 is SMNVEV (reference sequence). The chain combines TRBV27 with TRBJ2-1; tentatively, D is TRBD2 (5 bases). Sequencing used PBMCs. The TCR originated in a man aged 35-49 years in good health and CMV-seropositive. The CDR3 nucleotides are TGTGCCAGCAGTTTAAGCGGTTTCCCCAAAGAGCAGTTCTTC. Residues: CASSLSGFPKEQFF.